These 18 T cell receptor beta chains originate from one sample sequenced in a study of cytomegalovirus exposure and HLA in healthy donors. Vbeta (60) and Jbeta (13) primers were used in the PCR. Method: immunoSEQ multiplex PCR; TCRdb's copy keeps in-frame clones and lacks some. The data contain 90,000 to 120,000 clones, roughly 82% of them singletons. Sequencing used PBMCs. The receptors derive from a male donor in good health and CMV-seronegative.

The CDR3 sequence is CASSYSPRVLYEQYF. CDR3 bases: TGTGCCAGCAGTTACTCGCCCCGGGTCTTATACGAGCAGTACTTC. The chain joins TRBV6-5 to TRBJ2-7; no clear D. V gave up 0 bases and J gave up 4 bases, with 13 bases separating them. From germline, CDR1 is MNHEY and CDR2 SVGAGI. The CDR3 runs 15 residues.

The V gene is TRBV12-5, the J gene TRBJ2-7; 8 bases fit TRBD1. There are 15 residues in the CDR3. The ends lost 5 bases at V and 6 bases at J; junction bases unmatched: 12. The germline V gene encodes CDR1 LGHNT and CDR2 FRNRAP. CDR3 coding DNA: TGTGCTAGTGGTCCGAACCGGGACAGGTATGGCGAGCAGTACTTC. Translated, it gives CASGPNRDRYGEQYF.

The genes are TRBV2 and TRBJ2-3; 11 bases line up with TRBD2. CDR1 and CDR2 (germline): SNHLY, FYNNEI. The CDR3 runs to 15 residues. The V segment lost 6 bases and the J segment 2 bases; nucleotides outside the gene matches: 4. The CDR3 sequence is CASSLLAGATDTQYF. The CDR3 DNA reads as TGTGCCAGCAGCTTACTAGCGGGAGCCACAGATACGCAGTATTTT. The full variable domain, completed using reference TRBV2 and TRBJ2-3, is EPEVTQTPSHQVTQMGQEVILRCVPISNHLYFYWYRQILGQKVEFLVSFYNNEISEKSEIFDDQFSVERPDGSNFTLKIRSTKLEDSAMYFCASSLLAGATDTQYFGPGTRLTVL.

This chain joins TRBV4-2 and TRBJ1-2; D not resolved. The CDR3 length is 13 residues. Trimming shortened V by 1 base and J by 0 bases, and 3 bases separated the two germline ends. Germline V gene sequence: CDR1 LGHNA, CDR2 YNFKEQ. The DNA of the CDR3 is TGTGCCAGCAGCCAAGCAGCTAACTATGGCTACACCTTC. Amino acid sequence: CASSQAANYGYTF.

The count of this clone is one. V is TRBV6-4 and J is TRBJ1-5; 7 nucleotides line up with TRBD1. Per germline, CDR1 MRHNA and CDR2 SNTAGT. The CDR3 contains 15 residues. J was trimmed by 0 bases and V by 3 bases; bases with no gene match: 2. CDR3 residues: CASSETGISNQPQHF. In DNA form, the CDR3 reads TGTGCCAGCAGTGAGACAGGGATTAGCAATCAGCCCCAGCATTTT.

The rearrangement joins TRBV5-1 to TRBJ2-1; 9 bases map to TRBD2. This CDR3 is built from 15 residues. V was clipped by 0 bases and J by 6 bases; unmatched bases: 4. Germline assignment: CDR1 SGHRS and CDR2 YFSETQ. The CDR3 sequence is CASSLAPGLANEQFF. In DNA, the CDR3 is TGCGCCAGCAGCTTGGCCCCGGGACTAGCCAATGAGCAGTTCTTC.

This CDR3 reads CASSQTGDTEAFF. The CDR3 coding sequence is TGTGCCAGCAGCCAGACAGGGGACACTGAAGCTTTCTTT. V is TRBV7-9 and J is TRBJ1-1, with TRBD1 identical over 8 bases. V lost 5 bases, J lost 3 bases, and 2 bases stayed unmatched. Looked up from germline, CDR1 is SEHNR and CDR2 is FQNEAQ (reference sequence). The CDR3 sequence is 13 residues long.

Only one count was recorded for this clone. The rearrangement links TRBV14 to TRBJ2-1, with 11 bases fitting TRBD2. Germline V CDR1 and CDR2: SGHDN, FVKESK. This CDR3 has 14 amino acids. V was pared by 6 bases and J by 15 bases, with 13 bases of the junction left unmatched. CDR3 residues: CASRQLAGVNALFF. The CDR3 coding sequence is TGTGCCAGCAGACAACTAGCGGGAGTTAATGCTTTGTTCTTC.

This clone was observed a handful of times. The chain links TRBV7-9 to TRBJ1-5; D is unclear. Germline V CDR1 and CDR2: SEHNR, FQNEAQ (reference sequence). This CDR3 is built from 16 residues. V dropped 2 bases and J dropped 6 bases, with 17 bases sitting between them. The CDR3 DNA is TGTGCCAGCAGCTTATCTTCGGGAACTTTTGGTCAGCCCCAGCATTTT. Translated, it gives CASSLSSGTFGQPQHF.

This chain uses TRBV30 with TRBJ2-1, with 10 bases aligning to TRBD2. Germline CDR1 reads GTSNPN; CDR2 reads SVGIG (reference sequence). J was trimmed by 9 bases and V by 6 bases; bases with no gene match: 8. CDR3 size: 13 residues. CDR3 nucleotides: TGTGCCTGCCATCCCGGGACTAGCGCTGAGCAGTTCTTC. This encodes CACHPGTSAEQFF.

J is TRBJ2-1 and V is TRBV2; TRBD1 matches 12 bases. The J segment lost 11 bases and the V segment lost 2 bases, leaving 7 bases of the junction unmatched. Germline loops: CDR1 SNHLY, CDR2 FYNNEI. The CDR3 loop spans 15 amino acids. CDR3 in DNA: TGTGCCAGCAGTGAATGGGGGACAGGGGGCCCCAAGCAGTTCTTC. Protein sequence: CASSEWGTGGPKQFF.

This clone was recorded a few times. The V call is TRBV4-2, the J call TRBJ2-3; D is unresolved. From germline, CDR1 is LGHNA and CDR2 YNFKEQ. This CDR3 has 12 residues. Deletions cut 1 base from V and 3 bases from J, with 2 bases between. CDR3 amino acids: CASSQATDTQYF. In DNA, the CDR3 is TGTGCCAGCAGCCAAGCGACAGATACGCAGTATTTT.

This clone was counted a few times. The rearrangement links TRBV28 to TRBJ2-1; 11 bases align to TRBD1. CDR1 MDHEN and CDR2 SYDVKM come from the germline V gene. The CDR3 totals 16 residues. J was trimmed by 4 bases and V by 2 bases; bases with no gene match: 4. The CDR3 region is CASSLAGTGGYNEQFF. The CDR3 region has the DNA TGTGCCAGCAGTTTAGCTGGGACAGGGGGTTACAATGAGCAGTTCTTC.

In DNA form, the CDR3 reads TGCGCCAGCAGCTTTAGCGGGAAAAGCTCCTACAATGAGCAGTTCTTC. This sequence encodes CASSFSGKSSYNEQFF. This rearrangement joins TRBV5-1 to TRBJ2-1; the match to TRBD2 covers 8 bases. Trimming at V came to 2 bases and at J to 0 bases, leaving 4 bases not matched to a gene. CDR3 size: 16 residues. Germline CDR1 is SGHRS and CDR2 is YFSETQ. Variable domain in full (rest from reference TRBV5-1 and TRBJ2-1): KAGVTQTPRYLIKTRGQQVTLSCSPISGHRSVSWYQQTPGQGLQFLFEYFSETQRNKGNFPGRFSGRQFSNSRSEMNVSTLELGDSALYLCASSFSGKSSYNEQFFGPGTRLTVL.

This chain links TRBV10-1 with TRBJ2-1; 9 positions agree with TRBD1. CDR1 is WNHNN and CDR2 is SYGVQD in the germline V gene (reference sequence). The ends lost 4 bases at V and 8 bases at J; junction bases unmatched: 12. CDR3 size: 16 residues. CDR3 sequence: CASSGPITGGAYEQFF. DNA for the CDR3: TGCGCCAGCAGTGGCCCTATTACAGGGGGCGCGTATGAGCAGTTCTTC.

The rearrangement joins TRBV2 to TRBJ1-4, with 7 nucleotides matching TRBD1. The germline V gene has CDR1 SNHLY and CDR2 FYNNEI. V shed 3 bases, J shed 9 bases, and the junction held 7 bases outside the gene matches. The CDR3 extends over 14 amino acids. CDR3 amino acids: CASSETGRRQKLFF. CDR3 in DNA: TGTGCCAGCAGTGAGACAGGGAGGAGGCAAAAACTGTTTTTT.

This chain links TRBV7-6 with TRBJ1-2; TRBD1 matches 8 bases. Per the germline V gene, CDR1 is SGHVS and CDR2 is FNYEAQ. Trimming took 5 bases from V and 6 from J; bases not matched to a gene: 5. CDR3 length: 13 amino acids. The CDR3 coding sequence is TGTGCCAGCAGCCAGAGACAGGGGCATGGCTACACCTTC. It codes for CASSQRQGHGYTF.

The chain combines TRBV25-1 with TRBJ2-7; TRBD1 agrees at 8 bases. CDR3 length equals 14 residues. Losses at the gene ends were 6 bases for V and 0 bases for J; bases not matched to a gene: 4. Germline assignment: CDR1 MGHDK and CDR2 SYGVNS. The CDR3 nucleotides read TGTGCCAGCAGCGAGGGGACAGGCTCCTACGAGCAGTACTTC. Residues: CASSEGTGSYEQYF.